The subject of this entry is one T cell receptor (beta chain). This clonotype was seen many times. Its cognate antigen has yet to be identified. Within one base of it there is no much larger clone, and no base qualities were kept. TCRdb records Illumina HiSeq 1500 as the sequencer. TCRdb's own reprocessing of the public reads used fastp at Q25 and MiXCR and kept productive beta chains. Entries that share a CDR3 protein sequence are merged under the most common genes and DNA. The table for this sample lists about 450,000 distinct CDR3 sequences; 30% to 40% of them were counted only once. Around 15% of the sample is in the top ten clones. V is reduced by 1 base and J by 3 bases, leaving a spacing of 4 bases between them. The cysteine opens and the phenylalanine closes a CDR3 of 13 amino acids. The read is trimmed to its CDR3 DNA, 39 bases read in frame from base 1. The germline V gene encodes CDR1 SEHNR and CDR2 FQNEAQ (reference sequence).

The data derive from a study of T cell repertoires in cytomegalovirus infection (dated by TCRdb to between 2018 and 2021). About the study as a whole: The HLA type of each donor mattered for the analysis, because public TCR beta signatures pointed to carriage of CMV infection along with the matching HLA type.

General conclusions and limits of the study: In both this cohort and an independent roughly 400-donor cohort, the cumulative frequency of public TCR beta family members distinguished carriers of CMV infection plus the relevant HLA type. In the ex vivo response, HLA-C-restricted CMV-specific TCR beta clonotypes were dominant, and in two of eight donors the single most frequent clonotype came from this HLA-C-restricted group.

This sequence originates from a human donor in good health (CMV status not recorded). Some clones in this sample may be carry-over from other donors' samples. This chain is built from TRBV7-9 and TRBJ1-5; the D gene lacks a confident call. Sequencing was done on a sample of PBMCs. Here the CDR3 is given as CASSLDNNQPQHF. In nucleotides, the sequence is TGTGCCAGCAGCTTAGACAACAATCAGCCCCAGCATTTT.